This T cell receptor beta chain comes out of a study of T cell repertoires in cytomegalovirus infection. The CDR3 is made up of 16 amino acids. V trimming: 4 bases; J trimming: 8 bases; junction bases outside the gene matches: 10. Per the germline V gene, CDR1 is SGHRS and CDR2 is YFSETQ. The sample holds a few counts of this clonotype. Its specificity is not known. TCRdb fed the reads into MiXCR, producing one record per CDR3 protein. The repertoire includes some 800,000 distinct CDR3 sequences, 25% to 30% of them detected once, and around 13% sits in the top ten. This rearrangement joins TRBV5-1 to TRBJ2-1; 12 bases map to TRBD2. The receptor comes from a human donor in good health (CMV status not recorded). Some clones in this sample may be carry-over from other donors' samples. The sample was cultured CD8+ T cells from PBMCs, taken from culture after CMV antigen stimulation. The chain's CDR3 is CASSDRLAGAVHEQFF. The CDR3 bases are TGCGCCAGCAGCGACCGACTAGCGGGGGCTGTTCATGAGCAGTTCTTC.